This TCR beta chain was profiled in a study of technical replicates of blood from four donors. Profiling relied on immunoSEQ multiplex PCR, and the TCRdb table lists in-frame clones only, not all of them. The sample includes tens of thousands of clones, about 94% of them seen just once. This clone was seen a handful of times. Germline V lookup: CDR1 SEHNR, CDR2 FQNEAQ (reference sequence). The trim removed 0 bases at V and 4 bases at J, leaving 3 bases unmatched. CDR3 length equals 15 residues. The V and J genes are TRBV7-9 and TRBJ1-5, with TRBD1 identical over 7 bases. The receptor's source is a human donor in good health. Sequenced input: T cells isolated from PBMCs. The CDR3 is CASSLAGTENQPQHF. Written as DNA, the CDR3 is TGTGCCAGCAGCTTAGCCGGGACAGAAAATCAGCCCCAGCATTTT.